This T cell receptor (beta chain) was recorded in a study of T-cell reconstitution after alpha-beta-depleted transplantation in children. Trimming stripped 3 bases from V and 2 bases from J, with 12 bases between. The CDR3 contains 15 residues. Library preparation (for TCRbeta) was performed with unique molecular identifiers. TCRdb recomputed calls from the PCR reads with MiXCR, one row per CDR3 protein. The table has hundreds of thousands of distinct CDR3 sequences, 23% seen once. To note about this clonotype: Its antigen is still unknown.

Whole-study results and caveats: T-cell numbers and diversity, one year after transplant, stemmed largely from T cells that were newly produced. Reports say that about two months after transplant, the alpha-beta T cells came out of several hundred graft clones that had expanded. The high TCRbeta diversity at day 60 in some patients came from surviving recipient T cells and thymic progenitors.

The source material was PBMCs, mostly from graft donor cells, sampled 360 days after TCRalphabeta/CD19-depleted stem cell transplant. This chain uses TRBV12-3 or TRBV12-4 with TRBJ2-3; perhaps TRBD2 as D (6 bases). This receptor was obtained from a boy younger than two who had a stem cell transplant for acute myeloid leukemia, so the T cells may come from the graft donor. CDR3 region: CASSFWDSSTDTQYF. CDR3 sequence (DNA): TGTGCCAGCAGTTTTTGGGACTCGTCCACAGATACGCAGTATTTT.